The T cell receptor beta chain described here comes from a study of CD8 T cells in ankylosing spondylitis. The CDR3 contains 13 residues. Trimming took off 6 bases at V and 4 bases at J, with 13 bases between the two ends. The germline gives CDR1 SQVTM, CDR2 ANQGSEA. TCRdb passed the 5' RACE reads through MiXCR, listing each CDR3 protein once. Of hundreds of thousands of distinct CDR3 sequences listed, approximately 12% are singletons. This clonotype was observed at least ten times. Its matching antigen is unknown. Overall study results and limits: In ankylosing spondylitis blood, a motif of fewer than 10 highly homologous TCR beta variants appeared characteristic.

This TCR was recovered from a male donor with ankylosing spondylitis. Sequenced input: blood, either unsorted or a sorted T cell fraction (not recorded which). This chain joins TRBV29-1 and TRBJ1-5, with D possibly matching TRBD1 (5 bases). For the CDR3, the DNA is TGCAGCGTCGGTCGGGACCGGAATCAGCCCCAGCATTTT. Its translation is CSVGRDRNQPQHF.